The rows below give T cell receptor beta chains drawn from one sample of a study of identical twins. TCRdb reprocessed the 5' RACE reads with MiXCR, giving one entry per CDR3 protein. The data contain around 480,000 distinct CDR3 sequences, 14% of them singletons. This sample also belongs to another study, concerning yellow fever vaccine responses in identical twins.

Material: CD4+ T cells sorted from blood. These receptors came from a woman aged 18-29 years in good health. Both conserved end residues are part of each CDR3. A D gene is named only where the DNA matches it firmly. Size tells how often a clone was seen (once, few, many) or the class of an expanded clone, and some rows leave it out.

CDR3: CASSLEASNYGYTF; DNA: TGCGCCAGCAGCTTGGAAGCGTCCAACTATGGCTACACCTTC; J: TRBJ1-2; V: TRBV5-1; size: many; D: -; length: 14
CDR3: CAWTGNSYNEQFF; DNA: TGTGCCTGGACAGGCAACTCCTACAATGAGCAGTTCTTC; J: TRBJ2-1; V: TRBV30; size: -; D: -; length: 13
CDR3: CASSPAGTGNTIYF; DNA: TGCGCCAGCAGCCCGGCAGGGACTGGAAACACCATATATTTT; J: TRBJ1-3; V: TRBV5-1; size: -; D: -; length: 14
CDR3: CSARETGLFHEQYF; DNA: TGCAGTGCCAGGGAGACGGGACTGTTCCACGAGCAGTACTTC; J: TRBJ2-7; V: TRBV20-1; size: -; D: -; length: 14
CDR3: CASSLLPGQVPSYEQYF; DNA: TGCGCCAGCAGCTTGTTGCCCGGACAGGTCCCTTCCTACGAGCAGTACTTC; J: TRBJ2-7; V: TRBV5-1; size: few; D: TRBD1; length: 17
CDR3: CATSRDLGQVENGELFF; DNA: TGTGCCACCAGCAGAGATTTGGGGCAGGTCGAGAACGGGGAGCTGTTTTTT; J: TRBJ2-2; V: TRBV15; size: -; D: -; length: 17
CDR3: CASSSGTGGGPQETQYF; DNA: TGTGCCAGCAGCTCAGGGACAGGTGGGGGCCCACAAGAGACCCAGTACTTC; J: TRBJ2-5; V: TRBV4-2; size: -; D: TRBD1; length: 17
CDR3: CASSVSPPGEWGGELFF; DNA: TGTGCCAGCAGCGTATCCCCCCCCGGGGAGTGGGGCGGGGAGCTGTTTTTT; J: TRBJ2-2; V: TRBV9; size: many; D: -; length: 17
CDR3: CASSYSSWRSQETQYF; DNA: TGTGCCAGCAGTTACTCTTCTTGGCGGAGCCAAGAGACCCAGTACTTC; J: TRBJ2-5; V: TRBV6-5; size: few; D: -; length: 16
CDR3: CAISELREQYF; DNA: TGTGCCATCAGTGAGCTGAGGGAGCAGTACTTC; J: TRBJ2-7; V: TRBV10-3; size: -; D: -; length: 11
CDR3: CSVDIPPGEGTEAFF; DNA: TGCAGCGTTGACATACCCCCAGGGGAGGGCACTGAAGCTTTCTTT; J: TRBJ1-1; V: TRBV29-1; size: few; D: -; length: 15
CDR3: CASSLRSVIGAVGVHTQYF; DNA: TGTGCCAGCAGCTTAAGGTCCGTCATTGGGGCGGTTGGAGTACATACGCAGTATTTT; J: TRBJ2-3; V: TRBV7-6; size: -; D: -; length: 19
CDR3: CASSVVTGYEQYF; DNA: TGTGCCAGCAGCGTAGTCACAGGGTACGAGCAGTACTTC; J: TRBJ2-7; V: TRBV9; size: few; D: -; length: 13
CDR3: CASSAGLAGATLGYNEQFF; DNA: TGTGCCAGCAGTGCCGGACTAGCGGGAGCTACCCTGGGCTACAATGAGCAGTTCTTC; J: TRBJ2-1; V: TRBV6-1; size: once; D: TRBD2; length: 19
CDR3: CASSQYGELFF; DNA: TGTGCCAGCAGCCAATACGGGGAGCTGTTTTTT; J: TRBJ2-2; V: TRBV3-1; size: -; D: -; length: 11
CDR3: CASSFPSGANVLTF; DNA: TGTGCCAGCAGCTTCCCCTCTGGGGCCAACGTCCTGACTTTC; J: TRBJ2-6; V: TRBV5-6; size: -; D: -; length: 14
CDR3: CSVVWDRSYNEQFF; DNA: TGCAGCGTTGTATGGGACAGGTCCTACAATGAGCAGTTCTTC; J: TRBJ2-1; V: TRBV29-1; size: many; D: TRBD1; length: 14